This T cell receptor beta chain stems from a study of control samples from healthy donors and cancer patients. Some clones are missing from TCRdb's copy, which holds only in-frame ones; the method was immunoSEQ multiplex PCR. The sample holds 160,000 or so clones, approximately 94% seen once. This clone was seen just once. Material for sequencing was PBMCs. This TCR was recovered from a man aged 60 to 69 with colorectal cancer.

CDR3 in DNA: TGTGCCAGCAGCAAGCCTAGCTACGAGCAGTACTTC. Its translation: CASSKPSYEQYF. V usage is TRBV5-6 and J usage is TRBJ2-7; D not certain. Germline CDR1 reads SGHDT; CDR2 reads YYEEEE. This CDR3 is built from 12 residues. V lost 4 bases and J lost 3, with 8 bases in between.